Sequencing of this TCR beta chain was carried out in a study of T cell responses to AZD1222 COVID-19 vaccine. Germline CDR1 and CDR2: MDHEN and SYDVKM. This CDR3 is built from 18 residues. V trimming: 6 bases; J trimming: 2 bases; junction bases outside the gene matches: 13. Some clones are missing from TCRdb's copy, which holds only in-frame ones; the method was immunoSEQ multiplex PCR. The profile shows some 110,000 clones, around 83% of them singletons. This clone has a count of ten or more. The sample in question was peripheral blood, obtained 28 days after the second AZD1222 dose. This sequence was found in an adult who received the AZD1222 COVID-19 vaccine. The chain has TRBV28 and TRBJ1-5; TRBD1 aligns across 10 bases. CDR3 DNA: TGTGCCAGCAGCTGGGACAGGGGATTGGGGTATGGCAATCAGCCCCAGCATTTT. It yields the protein CASSWDRGLGYGNQPQHF. Variable domain in full (rest from reference TRBV28 and TRBJ1-5): DVKVTQSSRYLVKRTGEKVFLECVQDMDHENMFWYRQDPGLGLRLIYFSYDVKMKEKGDIPEGYSVSREKKERFSLILESASTNQTSMYLCASSWDRGLGYGNQPQHFGDGTRLSIL.